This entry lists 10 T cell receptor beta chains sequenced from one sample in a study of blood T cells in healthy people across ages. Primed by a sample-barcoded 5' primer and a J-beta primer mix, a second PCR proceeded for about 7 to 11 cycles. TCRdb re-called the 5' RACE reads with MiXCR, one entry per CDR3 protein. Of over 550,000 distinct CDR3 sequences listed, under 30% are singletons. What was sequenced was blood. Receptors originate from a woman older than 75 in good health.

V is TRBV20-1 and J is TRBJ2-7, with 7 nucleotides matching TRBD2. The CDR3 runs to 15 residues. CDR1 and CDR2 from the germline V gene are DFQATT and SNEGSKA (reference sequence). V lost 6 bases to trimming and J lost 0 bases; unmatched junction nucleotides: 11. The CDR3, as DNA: TGCAGTGCCCACCGTGGGCGGGGGACCTCCTACGAGCAGTACTTC. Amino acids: CSAHRGRGTSYEQYF.

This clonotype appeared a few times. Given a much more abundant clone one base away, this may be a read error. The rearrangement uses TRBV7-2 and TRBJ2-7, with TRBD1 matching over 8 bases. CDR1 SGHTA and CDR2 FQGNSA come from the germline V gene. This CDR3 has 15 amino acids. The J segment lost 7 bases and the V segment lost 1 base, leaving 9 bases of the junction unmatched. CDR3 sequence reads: CASSLEFRRGQEQYF. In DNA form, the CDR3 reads TGTGCCAGCAGCTTAGAATTCCGCAGGGGGCAAGAGCAGTACTTC.

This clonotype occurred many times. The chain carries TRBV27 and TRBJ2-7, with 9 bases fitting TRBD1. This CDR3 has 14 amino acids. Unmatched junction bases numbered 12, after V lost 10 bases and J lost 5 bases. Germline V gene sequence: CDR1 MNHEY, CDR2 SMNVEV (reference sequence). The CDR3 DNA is TGTGCCACCCACTCCGGGACAGGGCTTAACGAGCAGTACTTC. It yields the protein CATHSGTGLNEQYF.

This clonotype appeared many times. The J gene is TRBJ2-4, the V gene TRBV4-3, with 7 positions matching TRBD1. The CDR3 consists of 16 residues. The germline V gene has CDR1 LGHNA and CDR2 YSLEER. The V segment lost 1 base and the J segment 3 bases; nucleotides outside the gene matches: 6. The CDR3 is CASSQGYGTDKNIQYF. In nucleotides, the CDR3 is TGCGCCAGCAGCCAAGGGTACGGGACAGACAAAAACATTCAGTACTTC.

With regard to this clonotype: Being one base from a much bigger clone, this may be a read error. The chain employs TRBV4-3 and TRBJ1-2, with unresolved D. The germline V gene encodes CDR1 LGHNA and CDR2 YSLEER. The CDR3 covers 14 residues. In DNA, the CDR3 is TGCGCCGGCAGCCAAGAGGCCGGGAGCTATGGCTACACCTTC. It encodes CAGSQEAGSYGYTF.

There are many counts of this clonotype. CDR3 in DNA: TGCAGCGTTTACGACAGGAGGGACGAAAAACTGTTTTTT. Encoded protein: CSVYDRRDEKLFF. This chain links TRBV29-1 with TRBJ1-4, with a weak D call TRBD1 (6 bases). The length of the CDR3 is 13 residues. V lost 5 bases, J lost 8 bases, and 15 bases lay in between. Germline CDR1 reads SQVTM; CDR2 reads ANQGSEA.

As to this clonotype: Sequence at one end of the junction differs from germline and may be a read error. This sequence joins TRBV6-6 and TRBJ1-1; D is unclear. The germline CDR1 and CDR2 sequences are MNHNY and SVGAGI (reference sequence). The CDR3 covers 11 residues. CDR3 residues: CASLMNAEAFF. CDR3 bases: TGCGCCAGCCTAATGAACGCTGAAGCTTTCTTT.

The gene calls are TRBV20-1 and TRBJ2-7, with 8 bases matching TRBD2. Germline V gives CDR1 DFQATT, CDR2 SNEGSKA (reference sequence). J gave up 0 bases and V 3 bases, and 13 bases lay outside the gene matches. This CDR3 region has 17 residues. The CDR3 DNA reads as TGCAGTGCTAGTGACCGCCGAGAAGCGGGGGACTCCTACGAGCAGTACTTC. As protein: CSASDRREAGDSYEQYF.

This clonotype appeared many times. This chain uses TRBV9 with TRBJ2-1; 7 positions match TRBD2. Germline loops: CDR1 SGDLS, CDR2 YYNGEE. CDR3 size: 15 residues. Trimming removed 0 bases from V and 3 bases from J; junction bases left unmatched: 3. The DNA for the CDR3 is TGTGCCAGCAGCGTAGTATCTAGCGGCTACAATGAGCAGTTCTTC. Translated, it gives CASSVVSSGYNEQFF. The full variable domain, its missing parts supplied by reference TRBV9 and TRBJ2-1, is DSGVTQTPKHLITATGQRVTLRCSPRSGDLSVYWYQQSLDQGLQFLIQYYNGEERAKGNILERFSAQQFPDLHSELNLSSLELGDSALYFCASSVVSSGYNEQFFGPGTRLTVL.

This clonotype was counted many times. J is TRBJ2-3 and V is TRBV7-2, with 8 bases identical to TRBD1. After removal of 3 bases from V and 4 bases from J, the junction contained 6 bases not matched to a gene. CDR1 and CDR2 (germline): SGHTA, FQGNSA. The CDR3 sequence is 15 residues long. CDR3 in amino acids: CASSFDGQGADTQYF. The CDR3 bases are TGTGCCAGCAGCTTCGATGGACAGGGTGCAGATACGCAGTATTTT.